The 21 T cell receptor beta chains presented below share a single source sample, sequenced in a study of T cells expressing NK-cell markers. Reanalyzing the 5' RACE reads, TCRdb keeps one entry per CDR3 protein, without DNA. The sample has about 260,000 distinct CDR3 sequences, and its top ten clones hold about 4%. Sequencing used blood T cells: a sorted CD56 or NKG2C T cell subset, CD4+ or CD8+ T cells, or bulk PBMC T cells (not recorded which). The receptors stem from a woman aged 18 to 75 in good health.

The chain is built from TRBV12-3 or TRBV12-4 and TRBJ2-5; TCRdb designates TRBD1, a call that cannot be tested without DNA. The CDR3 has 14 amino acids. CDR3 residues: CASSLRGLPGTQYF.

The CDR3 sequence: CASSFVGLPQHF. The chain has TRBV12-3 or TRBV12-4 and TRBJ1-5. CDR3 size: 12 residues.

The genes are TRBV7-2 and TRBJ1-1. The germline CDR1 and CDR2 sequences are SGHTA and FQGNSA. This CDR3 has 14 amino acids. The CDR3 loop is CASSPSRGNTEAFF.

This sequence joins TRBV5-5 and TRBJ1-4; as DNA is missing, the TRBD1 call by TCRdb cannot be tested. The length of the CDR3 is 16 residues. From germline, CDR1 is SGHKS and CDR2 YYEKEE (reference sequence). This CDR3 is CASTKGQGATNEKLFF.

The V and J genes are TRBV10-3 and TRBJ1-2; the D call from TCRdb, TRBD1, cannot be confirmed without DNA. Looked up from germline, CDR1 is ENHRY and CDR2 is SYGVKD. CDR3 size: 15 residues. CDR3: CAISHPGDTNYGYTF.

This rearrangement joins TRBV20-1 to TRBJ2-5; the TRBD1 assignment by TCRdb is unverifiable without DNA. The germline CDR1 and CDR2 sequences are DFQATT and SNEGSKA (reference sequence). The CDR3 length is 14 residues. CDR3 protein: CSARDPGAQETQYF.

The J gene is TRBJ2-6, the V gene TRBV4-2; as DNA is missing, the TRBD1 call by TCRdb cannot be tested. Germline CDR1 and CDR2: LGHNA and YNFKEQ. The CDR3 length is 21 residues. The CDR3 protein is CASSQVIRRGPSSSGANVLTF.

The rearrangement joins TRBV12-3 or TRBV12-4 to TRBJ1-1; TCRdb returns TRBD1, unconfirmable since there is no DNA. The CDR3 spans 14 residues. The chain's CDR3 is CASSLDRVSTEAFF.

This chain links TRBV20-1 with TRBJ1-1. The CDR3 length is 13 residues. Germline V CDR1 and CDR2: DFQATT, SNEGSKA (reference sequence). The CDR3 reads CSARVNSDTEAFF.

The J gene is TRBJ2-1, the V gene TRBV3-1; TCRdb selects TRBD1, and the lack of DNA leaves this call unchecked. Germline V gene sequence: CDR1 LGHDT, CDR2 YNNKEL (reference sequence). CDR3 length: 14 residues. The CDR3 region is CASSPRGGPNEQFF.

V usage is TRBV15 and J usage is TRBJ2-5; the D gene TCRdb calls, TRBD2, cannot be checked with no DNA. The CDR3 spans 14 residues. From germline, CDR1 is LNHNV and CDR2 YYDKDF (reference sequence). The CDR3 is CATRTSGSLETQYF.

The V and J genes are TRBV28 and TRBJ2-5; TCRdb designates TRBD2, a call that cannot be tested without DNA. Germline V gene data show CDR1 as MDHEN and CDR2 as SYDVKM. CDR3 length: 17 residues. This CDR3 is CASSLGTSGRFAETQYF.

The V and J genes are TRBV20-1 and TRBJ2-4; TCRdb's D gene call, TRBD1, goes unchecked for lack of DNA. CDR1 and CDR2 (germline): DFQATT, SNEGSKA (reference sequence). CDR3 size: 15 residues. CDR3: CSARDVFGGENIQYF.

The V gene is TRBV7-2, the J gene TRBJ2-5; no DNA is available, so the TRBD1 call from TCRdb remains unchecked. The CDR3 runs to 16 residues. Germline V lookup: CDR1 SGHTA, CDR2 FQGNSA. CDR3 protein: CASSLARSGQRETQYF.

V gene TRBV29-1 combines with J gene TRBJ2-6; TCRdb lists TRBD1, though no DNA is available to test this call. Germline values: CDR1 SQVTM, CDR2 ANQGSEA. This CDR3 is 16 amino acids long. CDR3 protein: CSAKTGTSSGANVLTF.

The chain has TRBV10-3 and TRBJ2-5; there is no DNA to check the TCRdb D call of TRBD2. This CDR3 is built from 13 residues. The germline CDR1 and CDR2 sequences are ENHRY and SYGVKD. The CDR3 sequence is CAISGGLDETQYF.

This rearrangement joins TRBV15 to TRBJ1-2; TCRdb names TRBD1, which stays unverified in the absence of DNA. CDR3 length equals 13 residues. CDR1 and CDR2 from the germline V gene are LNHNV and YYDKDF (reference sequence). The CDR3: CATSAWTGNGYTF.

CDR3 sequence: CASSYSRDRDKNIQYF. This chain uses TRBV6-2 or TRBV6-3 with TRBJ2-4; the D gene TCRdb calls, TRBD1, cannot be checked with no DNA. The CDR3 spans 16 residues. The germline V gene encodes CDR1 MNHEY and CDR2 SVGEGT.

The chain is built from TRBV9 and TRBJ2-3; TCRdb names TRBD2, which stays unverified in the absence of DNA. CDR1 and CDR2 from the germline V gene are SGDLS and YYNGEE. This CDR3 has 14 amino acids. The CDR3: CASSVGLVTDTQYF.

This rearrangement joins TRBV6-5 to TRBJ1-4. CDR3 length: 15 amino acids. Germline values: CDR1 MNHEY, CDR2 SVGAGI. CDR3 residues: CASSYSRADNEKLFF.

This chain links TRBV9 with TRBJ2-1; the TRBD1 assignment by TCRdb is unverifiable without DNA. The CDR3 totals 15 residues. The germline V gene encodes CDR1 SGDLS and CDR2 YYNGEE. CDR3 sequence reads: CASSVEGQGWNEQFF.